Each of the 32 T cell receptor beta chains below was sequenced from the same sample in a study of cytomegalovirus exposure and HLA in healthy donors. PCR amplification relied on 60 Vbeta primers (plus 13 Jbeta primers). Sequencing was performed with immunoSEQ multiplex PCR; in TCRdb, only in-frame clones are kept and a portion is missing. The sample has 60,000 to 70,000 clones; roughly four fifths are singletons. The sample taken for sequencing was PBMCs. These receptors were obtained from a man aged 45-65 years in good health and CMV-seronegative.

Only one count was recorded for this clone. The gene calls are TRBV30 and TRBJ1-3; D gene uncertain. The CDR3 length is 16 residues. Germline V gene lookup returns CDR1 GTSNPN and CDR2 SVGIG (reference sequence). V was trimmed by 0 bases and J by 0 bases, leaving 12 bases between them. CDR3 amino acids: CAWSVNRRTSGNTIYF. CDR3 bases: TGTGCCTGGAGTGTAAACCGCAGAACCTCTGGAAACACCATATATTTT.

This clone has more than one count but fewer than ten. The V gene is TRBV6-1, the J gene TRBJ2-7; perhaps TRBD1 as D (6 bases). The CDR3 runs to 12 residues. In germline, CDR1 is MNHNS, CDR2 SASEGT. V dropped 6 bases and J dropped 3 bases, with 9 bases sitting between them. This CDR3 reads CASRGHSYEQYF. The CDR3 DNA reads TGTGCCAGCAGGGGACACAGCTACGAGCAGTACTTC.

This chain joins TRBV7-6 and TRBJ1-3; unclear D gene. Between the trimmed V and J ends, which lost 5 bases and 4 bases, there was a span of 9 bases. The CDR3 consists of 13 residues. The germline V gene encodes CDR1 SGHVS and CDR2 FNYEAQ. CDR3 DNA: TGTGCCAGCAGCCCAGCAGGAGGAAACACCATATATTTT. It codes for CASSPAGGNTIYF.

This rearrangement joins TRBV30 to TRBJ1-3, with a tentative D call TRBD1 (6 bases). Germline-derived CDR1 and CDR2 are GTSNPN and SVGIG (reference sequence). This CDR3 comprises 12 residues. Trimming shortened V by 4 bases and J by 6 bases, and 10 bases separated the two germline ends. The CDR3 DNA follows: TGTGCCTGGACAGGGGAAGAAAACACCATATATTTT. It specifies CAWTGEENTIYF.

In this sample, this clone turned up a few times. The chain couples TRBV30 to TRBJ2-3; D perhaps matches TRBD2 (5 bases). Germline loops: CDR1 GTSNPN, CDR2 SVGIG (reference sequence). With 8 bases removed from V and 6 bases from J, the gap between germline ends came to 18 bases. CDR3 length equals 13 residues. DNA of the CDR3: TGTGCCGCAGAGCGGTCCGAGGCCGATACGCAGTATTTT. This translates into CAAERSEADTQYF.

CDR3 DNA sequence: TGTGCCAGTAGTATTCCAGGCAGGAACACTGAAGCTTTCTTT. Its translation is CASSIPGRNTEAFF. The chain links TRBV19 to TRBJ1-1; D gene unclear. Germline loops: CDR1 LNHDA, CDR2 SQIVND (reference sequence). V lost 3 bases and J lost 1, with 9 bases in between. The CDR3 extends over 14 amino acids.

This clone has only a few counts. The V and J genes are TRBV7-8 and TRBJ1-1, with D unresolved. This CDR3 has 15 amino acids. The ends were cut back, 6 bases at V and 4 bases at J, with 18 bases in the middle. Per the germline V gene, CDR1 is SGHVS and CDR2 is FQNEAQ. CDR3 residues: CASSPVTGRGTEAFF. For the CDR3, the DNA is TGTGCCAGCAGTCCCGTCACTGGGAGAGGCACTGAAGCTTTCTTT.

The chain is built from TRBV29-1 and TRBJ2-1; tentative D call: TRBD1 (6 bases). The length of the CDR3 is 12 residues. Trimming took 8 bases from V and 10 from J, leaving 18 bases between them. CDR1 is SQVTM, CDR2 ANQGSEA, per germline. CDR3 region: CSFRGGRLEQFF. CDR3 in DNA: TGCAGCTTCAGGGGTGGGCGGCTGGAGCAGTTCTTC.

This sequence joins TRBV5-1 and TRBJ1-2; the match to TRBD1 covers 7 bases. J lost 8 bases, V lost 0 bases, and 7 bases had no gene match. This CDR3 is built from 14 residues. Germline assignment: CDR1 SGHRS and CDR2 YFSETQ. The CDR3 sequence: CASSLAQGEKGYTF. For the CDR3, the DNA is TGCGCCAGCAGCTTGGCCCAGGGGGAAAAAGGCTACACCTTC.

This clone was seen only once. The genes are TRBV30 and TRBJ2-7, with D uncertain. Germline V lookup: CDR1 GTSNPN, CDR2 SVGIG (reference sequence). Trimming took 0 bases from V and 0 from J, leaving 3 bases between them. This CDR3 is 12 amino acids long. Here the CDR3 reads CAWSVSSYEQYF. Here the CDR3 DNA reads TGTGCCTGGAGTGTTAGCTCCTACGAGCAGTACTTC.

This clone was seen a handful of times. J is TRBJ1-1 and V is TRBV28, with 9 positions matching TRBD1. The CDR3 runs 16 residues. Germline V gene sequence: CDR1 MDHEN, CDR2 SYDVKM. J gave up 2 bases and V 7 bases, and 11 bases lay outside the gene matches. The CDR3 nucleotides read TGTGCCAGCACCCCGGAGGGACAGGGTCGAAACACTGAAGCTTTCTTT. Translated, it gives CASTPEGQGRNTEAFF. Full variable domain (remainder filled in from reference TRBV28 and TRBJ1-1): DVKVTQSSRYLVKRTGEKVFLECVQDMDHENMFWYRQDPGLGLRLIYFSYDVKMKEKGDIPEGYSVSREKKERFSLILESASTNQTSMYLCASTPEGQGRNTEAFFGQGTRLTVV.

This clone is a singleton in its sample. The chain joins TRBV19 to TRBJ1-1; the D is unclear. The CDR3 runs to 14 residues. Germline V CDR1 and CDR2: LNHDA, SQIVND (reference sequence). Trimming removed 2 bases at V and 1 base at J, with 8 bases between. The CDR3 is CASSISPGNTEAFF. DNA of the CDR3: TGTGCCAGTAGTATAAGCCCAGGGAACACTGAAGCTTTCTTT.

This rearrangement joins TRBV6-5 to TRBJ1-1, with 11 positions matching TRBD1. The CDR3 is made up of 13 amino acids. CDR1 and CDR2 (germline): MNHEY, SVGAGI. V gave up 8 bases and J gave up 4 bases; unmatched junction bases: 3. CDR3 sequence (DNA): TGTGCCAGCGGACAGGGGGCGAGCACTGAAGCTTTCTTT. This codes for CASGQGASTEAFF.

V usage is TRBV7-6 and J usage is TRBJ2-3; 14 bases agree with TRBD2. This CDR3 is built from 19 residues. The V gene end was trimmed by 5 bases and the J gene end by 4 bases; junction bases not matched to a gene: 14. Germline CDR1 is SGHVS and CDR2 is FNYEAQ. The CDR3 here is CASSPRTGTSGRVPDTQYF. DNA of the CDR3: TGTGCCAGCAGCCCTCGAACCGGGACTAGCGGGAGAGTTCCAGATACGCAGTATTTT.

The chain uses TRBV6-1 and TRBJ1-2; possibly TRBD1 for D (6 bases). Trimming took off 6 bases at V and 7 bases at J, with 21 bases between the two ends. CDR1 and CDR2 (germline): MNHNS, SASEGT. This CDR3 has 15 amino acids. The CDR3 DNA is TGTGCCAGCAGGGCCTTTACAGGGAAGGAGGCTGGCTACACCTTC. Translating it yields CASRAFTGKEAGYTF.

This clone has just one count. This CDR3 is CAISEGLGGDTQYF. DNA of the CDR3: TGTGCCATCAGTGAGGGACTAGGAGGCGATACGCAGTATTTT. This sequence joins TRBV10-3 and TRBJ2-3; the match to TRBD2 covers 7 bases. The J segment lost 6 bases and the V segment lost 2 bases, leaving 5 bases of the junction unmatched. The CDR3 runs to 14 residues. From germline, CDR1 is ENHRY and CDR2 SYGVKD.

The chain has TRBV15 and TRBJ1-1; weak D call: TRBD1 (6 bases). Looked up from germline, CDR1 is LNHNV and CDR2 is YYDKDF (reference sequence). The CDR3 has 16 amino acids. Trimming left V 0 bases short and J 6 bases short, with 17 bases between. The CDR3 nucleotides read TGTGCCACCAGCAGAGACCATATAATTGGGGGCGCTGAAGCTTTCTTT. Protein: CATSRDHIIGGAEAFF.

The count of this clone is one. The gene calls are TRBV29-1 and TRBJ2-6, with 7 bases that match TRBD1. CDR3 size: 14 residues. Germline-derived CDR1 and CDR2 are SQVTM and ANQGSEA. V shed 6 bases, J shed 4 bases, and the junction held 6 bases outside the gene matches. This CDR3 is CSVRQGTGANVLTF. In nucleotides, the CDR3 is TGCAGCGTCCGACAGGGAACCGGGGCCAACGTCCTGACTTTC.

The V call is TRBV25-1, the J call TRBJ1-6; TRBD1 might be the D (5 bases). Germline lookup yields CDR1 MGHDK and CDR2 SYGVNS. V shed 6 bases and J shed 7 bases, with 16 bases lying between them. The CDR3 contains 15 residues. The CDR3 nucleotides read TGTGCCAGCAGGGGTATAGGGTCAGGGAATTCACCCCTCCACTTT. Residues: CASRGIGSGNSPLHF. Full variable domain (rest looked up from reference TRBV25-1 and TRBJ1-6): EADIYQTPRYLVIGTGKKITLECSQTMGHDKMYWYQQDPGMELHLIHYSYGVNSTEKGDLSSESTVSRIRTEHFPLTLESARPSHTSQYLCASRGIGSGNSPLHFGNGTRLTVT.

This chain joins TRBV6-5 and TRBJ1-1; the match to TRBD1 covers 7 bases. The length of the CDR3 is 16 residues. The J segment lost 0 bases and the V segment lost 2 bases, leaving 6 bases of the junction unmatched. The V gene's germline CDR1 is MNHEY and CDR2 SVGAGI. In DNA form, the CDR3 reads TGTGCCAGCAGTTACGGCAGGGGGTACCTGAACACTGAAGCTTTCTTT. It specifies CASSYGRGYLNTEAFF.

This clone was counted a few times. The rearrangement links TRBV4-3 to TRBJ1-2; TRBD1 is a possible D gene (6 bases). This CDR3 region has 16 residues. Trimming stripped 0 bases from V and 3 bases from J, with 14 bases between. Germline V gene lookup returns CDR1 LGHNA and CDR2 YSLEER. The CDR3 nucleotides read TGCGCCAGCAGCCAAGATAGCGGGGGGCTGGACTATGGCTACACCTTC. Translating it yields CASSQDSGGLDYGYTF.

V usage is TRBV6-4 and J usage is TRBJ2-3; the match to TRBD1 covers 9 bases. V shed 0 bases, J shed 5 bases, and the junction held 3 bases outside the gene matches. CDR3 length equals 15 residues. Germline CDR1 and CDR2: MRHNA and SNTAGT. The CDR3 protein is CASSDSTGGQDTQYF. DNA of the CDR3: TGTGCCAGCAGTGACTCGACAGGGGGGCAAGATACGCAGTATTTT.

About this clone: An end of the junction does not agree with germline; a read error may underlie this. J is TRBJ2-7 and V is TRBV2, with D unresolved. Germline CDR1 reads SNHLY; CDR2 reads FYNNEI. The CDR3 is 14 amino acids. CDR3 in DNA: TGTGCCAGCAGCCAAGAGGCCCGATCCTGCGAGCAGTACTTC. Its protein is CASSQEARSCEQYF.

This clone was observed a single time. The J gene is TRBJ1-5, the V gene TRBV7-8; 7 bases map to TRBD1. The V gene end was trimmed by 6 bases and the J gene end by 3 bases; junction bases not matched to a gene: 5. Germline-derived CDR1 and CDR2 are SGHVS and FQNEAQ. This CDR3 is 14 amino acids long. CDR3: CASRQTGYNQPQHF. CDR3 DNA: TGTGCCAGCAGGCAGACAGGGTACAATCAGCCCCAGCATTTT.

The chain combines TRBV28 with TRBJ1-4, with D perhaps TRBD1 (5 bases). Germline V gene sequence: CDR1 MDHEN, CDR2 SYDVKM. Trimming pared 2 bases from V and 0 bases from J, leaving 7 bases between. This CDR3 spans 15 amino acids. CDR3 loop: CASSLRGATNEKLFF. In DNA form, the CDR3 reads TGTGCCAGCAGTTTAAGGGGTGCAACTAATGAAAAACTGTTTTTT.

The gene calls are TRBV4-1 and TRBJ1-1; the D gene is possibly TRBD1 (6 bases). CDR3 length equals 14 residues. In germline, CDR1 is MGHRA, CDR2 YSYEKL. V shed 6 bases and J shed 5 bases, with 16 bases lying between them. The CDR3 loop is CASSFPGQPTEAFF. CDR3 in DNA: TGCGCCAGCAGTTTTCCGGGACAACCAACTGAAGCTTTCTTT.

This sequence joins TRBV6-5 and TRBJ2-7, with 7 bases aligning to TRBD1. The germline CDR1 and CDR2 sequences are MNHEY and SVGAGI. With 2 bases clipped from V and 6 bases from J, the junction kept 10 bases outside the gene matches. The CDR3 totals 15 residues. CDR3 region: CASSYRAKGAGEQYF. CDR3 sequence (DNA): TGTGCCAGCAGTTACCGGGCAAAGGGGGCTGGCGAGCAGTACTTC.

The genes are TRBV5-1 and TRBJ2-5; the D gene is possibly TRBD2 (7 bases). The CDR3 has 14 residues. The germline V gene has CDR1 SGHRS and CDR2 YFSETQ. Trimming removed 0 bases at V and 5 bases at J, with 11 bases between. CDR3: CASSLEQGGETQYF. The CDR3 DNA follows: TGCGCCAGCAGCTTGGAACAGGGAGGGGAGACCCAGTACTTC.

The gene calls are TRBV6-1 and TRBJ2-7; D possibly corresponds to TRBD2 (5 bases). There are 14 residues in the CDR3. Trimming stripped 5 bases from V and 6 bases from J, with 17 bases between. CDR1 is MNHNS, CDR2 SASEGT, per germline. The CDR3 region is CASSMRLLLGEQYF. The CDR3, as DNA: TGTGCCAGCAGTATGCGACTACTCCTAGGCGAGCAGTACTTC.

The rearrangement links TRBV7-3 to TRBJ1-1; no firm D call. The CDR3 runs 14 residues. CDR1 SGHTA and CDR2 FQGTGA come from the germline V gene. V was trimmed by 0 bases and J by 1 base, leaving 6 bases between them. The CDR3 spells CASSLTGGNTEAFF. The CDR3 DNA reads as TGTGCCAGCAGCTTAACTGGAGGGAACACTGAAGCTTTCTTT.

The V gene is TRBV6-5, the J gene TRBJ1-2; 11 nucleotides agree with TRBD1. Looked up from germline, CDR1 is MNHEY and CDR2 is SVGAGI. The CDR3 contains 16 residues. V shed 2 bases and J 8 bases; nucleotides not matched to a gene: 10. CDR3 residues: CASSYGGTGGRNGYTF. The CDR3 DNA reads TGTGCCAGCAGTTACGGTGGGACAGGGGGACGTAACGGCTACACCTTC.

This CDR3 is CASSRSQASNQPQHF. The CDR3 DNA is TGTGCCAGTAGCCGGTCCCAGGCCAGCAATCAGCCCCAGCATTTT. The chain is built from TRBV19 and TRBJ1-5; D is unresolved. This CDR3 has 15 amino acids. V was clipped by 6 bases and J by 1 base, with 13 bases between them. Germline lookup yields CDR1 LNHDA and CDR2 SQIVND (reference sequence).